Listed here is a single T cell receptor (beta chain). Its antigen is as yet unknown. Germline assignment: CDR1 KGHSH and CDR2 LQKENI. This CDR3 has 13 amino acids. The V end lost 3 bases, the J end lost 5 bases, and 11 bases lay between the germline ends. This entry belongs to a study of blood T cells in healthy people across ages. Study in general: About one barcoded beta molecule per two T cells was the capture yield of template switching. Study outcomes and limitations: The percentage of naive T cells correlated strongly with TCR beta diversity. Possibly, changes in expanded clonotypes were confounded because donor CMV status was unknown.

The use of a sample-barcoded 5' primer and a J-beta primer mix characterized a second PCR of roughly 7 to 11 cycles. A template-switch adaptor with 12 random nucleotides tagged each cDNA molecule. MiXCR was run by TCRdb on the 5' RACE reads, yielding one entry per CDR3 protein. The sample records fewer than 2 million distinct CDR3 sequences, about 39% being singletons. The sequence derives from a human donor in good health. The J gene is TRBJ2-7, the V gene TRBV18; possible D gene TRBD1, 6 bases. The sample was blood. The CDR3 loop reads CASSPNRDNEQYF. CDR3 DNA sequence: TGTGCCAGCTCACCCAACAGGGACAACGAGCAGTACTTC.